This T cell receptor (beta chain) was retrieved from a study of response to subunit inactivated influenza vaccine. Per the germline V gene, CDR1 is SGHRS and CDR2 is YFSETQ. CDR3 length equals 15 residues. The germline V and J ends were trimmed by 2 bases and 0 bases, with 8 bases remaining between them. TCRdb ran MiXCR on the RT-PCR reads and lists one entry per CDR3 protein. The sample lists around 520,000 distinct CDR3 sequences, about 25% occurring once. This clonotype was seen more than once but under ten times. Antigen: not known. Study-wide points: T cells newly recruited by each seasonal influenza vaccination are few, the authors suggested.

The receptor comes from a man aged 50 to 59 who received an inactivated influenza vaccine. This chain links TRBV5-1 with TRBJ1-4; D is ambiguous. The sequenced sample was CD4+ T cells sorted from PBMCs, obtained less than 6 days after vaccination. The CDR3 region has the DNA TGCGCCAGCAGCTTTAGGAGAGCAACTAATGAAAAACTGTTTTTT. This codes for CASSFRRATNEKLFF.